The 19 T cell receptor beta chains below come from one sample, sequenced in a study of Ad26.COV2.S vaccination and SARS-CoV-2 variants (dated by TCRdb to about 2021). The method behind the library was the immunoSEQ multiplex PCR assay. TCRdb took over this immuneACCESS table, retaining in-frame rearrangements with V and J assigned. Such tables are incomplete; in checked studies, under half of the missing clones stem from an unresolved V gene, and the remainder is unexplained. The sample includes over 450,000 clones, with nearly 90% observed a single time. 1.5% to 2% of the sample belongs to the ten largest clones. The treatment or condition label here, explained by the study, means: about 20 received Ad26.COV2.S at low or high dose, single or two shots; several received placebo; per-sample allocation not given. Repertoires of vaccine and placebo recipients were sequenced from samples collected on day 63 after the first injection.

Specimen: peripheral blood, collected in a trial of Ad26.COV2.S vaccine versus placebo. These receptors came from a person between 18 and 60 years old who received the Ad26.COV2.S COVID-19 vaccine or a placebo.

The chain joins TRBV5-5 to TRBJ1-1, with D uncertain. V shed 4 bases and J shed 0 bases, with 13 bases lying between them. The CDR3 has 15 amino acids. Germline CDR1 SGHKS, CDR2 YYEKEE (reference sequence). CDR3 nucleotide sequence: TGTGCCAGCAGCAGGGAACAGAATTTGAACACTGAAGCTTTCTTT. Its protein is CASSREQNLNTEAFF.

The chain links TRBV12-3 or TRBV12-4 to TRBJ1-1; D ambiguous. The V and J ends lost 6 bases and 6 bases respectively, with 8 bases between them. The CDR3 totals 11 residues. The CDR3 sequence is CASSGYSEAFF. The CDR3 nucleotides read TGTGCCAGCAGCGGGTATTCTGAAGCTTTCTTT.

The chain employs TRBV5-4 and TRBJ2-1, with TRBD2 identical over 12 bases. The V and J ends lost 5 bases and 6 bases, in that order; junction bases with no gene match: 15. CDR3 length: 18 residues. Germline V lookup: CDR1 SGHNT, CDR2 YYREEE (reference sequence). This CDR3 reads CASSGWASGREETNEQFF. DNA of the CDR3: TGTGCCAGCAGTGGTTGGGCTAGCGGGAGGGAAGAGACCAATGAGCAGTTCTTC. Complete variable domain (other parts from reference TRBV5-4 and TRBJ2-1): ETGVTQSPTHLIKTRGQQVTLRCSSQSGHNTVSWYQQALGQGPQFIFQYYREEENGRGNFPPRFSGLQFPNYSSELNVNALELDDSALYLCASSGWASGREETNEQFFGPGTRLTVL.

This clone was counted a few times. The V and J genes are TRBV7-2 and TRBJ2-1; the match to TRBD2 covers 11 bases. The CDR3 length is 16 residues. Germline lookup yields CDR1 SGHTA and CDR2 FQGNSA. Unmatched junction bases numbered 11, after V lost 5 bases and J lost 8 bases. CDR3 region: CASSILAGGLGDEQFF. CDR3 DNA sequence: TGTGCCAGCAGCATTCTAGCGGGGGGCCTCGGCGATGAGCAGTTCTTC.

Here the CDR3 reads CASSLALTLVGDTQYF. Written as DNA, the CDR3 is TGTGCCAGCAGCTTAGCGCTAACCCTAGTTGGAGATACGCAGTATTTT. The chain has TRBV7-2 and TRBJ2-3; D is unresolved. V lost 0 bases, J lost 5 bases, and 15 bases lay in between. In germline, CDR1 is SGHTA, CDR2 FQGNSA. CDR3 size: 16 residues.

This chain uses TRBV9 with TRBJ1-2; tentative D call: TRBD1 (5 bases). The CDR3 covers 14 residues. Germline CDR1 SGDLS, CDR2 YYNGEE. Trimming stripped 3 bases from V and 7 bases from J, with 16 bases between. CDR3 in amino acids: CASSARAGMGGYTF. CDR3 DNA: TGTGCCAGCAGCGCCAGGGCGGGGATGGGTGGCTACACCTTC.

V and J are TRBV29-1 and TRBJ1-1; 12 positions agree with TRBD1. The CDR3 is made up of 18 amino acids. The germline gives CDR1 SQVTM, CDR2 ANQGSEA. The trim removed 3 bases at V and 0 bases at J, leaving 11 bases unmatched. CDR3 nucleotides: TGCAGCGTTGAGTTCGTGTTGGGACAGGGGGCCTTGAACACTGAAGCTTTCTTT. This sequence encodes CSVEFVLGQGALNTEAFF.

The J gene is TRBJ1-6, the V gene TRBV28, with D perhaps matching TRBD1 (6 bases). Germline CDR1 is MDHEN and CDR2 is SYDVKM. Trimming shortened V by 7 bases and J by 7 bases, and 17 bases separated the two germline ends. This CDR3 comprises 15 residues. CDR3 DNA: TGTGCCAGCAATACGGGAGGAGGGGGGAATTCACCCCTCCACTTT. Residues: CASNTGGGGNSPLHF.

The CDR3 bases are TGTGCCAGCAGCTTCCGGGACTACCAAGAGACCCAGTACTTC. This codes for CASSFRDYQETQYF. The rearrangement joins TRBV7-8 to TRBJ2-5; tentative D call: TRBD2 (6 bases). V was trimmed by 3 bases and J by 0 bases, leaving 8 bases between them. Germline-derived CDR1 and CDR2 are SGHVS and FQNEAQ. There are 14 residues in the CDR3.

This clone was seen only once. The chain joins TRBV9 to TRBJ2-5; a possible D gene is TRBD2 (5 bases). In germline, CDR1 is SGDLS, CDR2 YYNGEE. This CDR3 is 14 amino acids long. V was pared by 0 bases and J by 0 bases, with 6 bases between. CDR3 residues: CASSVGGNQETQYF. CDR3 in DNA: TGTGCCAGCAGCGTAGGAGGGAACCAAGAGACCCAGTACTTC.

The chain uses TRBV6-6 and TRBJ1-3; maybe TRBD1 (5 bases). The V gene's germline CDR1 is MNHNY and CDR2 SVGAGI (reference sequence). The CDR3 runs to 15 residues. The V and J ends lost 10 bases and 1 base respectively, with 17 bases between them. CDR3 region: CATVGEVGSGNTIYF. Here the CDR3 DNA reads TGTGCCACCGTGGGGGAAGTTGGGTCTGGAAACACCATATATTTT.

This clone showed up just once. This sequence joins TRBV4-1 and TRBJ1-5; D gene uncertain. CDR1 is MGHRA, CDR2 YSYEKL, per germline. Trimming removed 1 base at V and 6 bases at J, with 10 bases between. The CDR3 has 14 amino acids. CDR3 coding DNA: TGCGCCAGCAGCCAAGTAGGAGGCCGTCAGCCCCAGCATTTT. This sequence encodes CASSQVGGRQPQHF.

V is TRBV6-5 and J is TRBJ1-2, with D possibly TRBD1 on 5 matching bases. V shed 4 bases and J shed 3 bases, with 12 bases lying between them. Germline CDR1 is MNHEY and CDR2 is SVGAGI. The CDR3 totals 14 residues. CDR3 protein: CASSSQGWDYGYTF. The CDR3 DNA reads TGTGCCAGCAGTTCGCAGGGTTGGGACTATGGCTACACCTTC.

The CDR3: CASSAGTGGSAEAFF. CDR3 bases: TGCGCCAGCAGCGCAGGGACGGGAGGCTCGGCTGAAGCTTTCTTT. The chain uses TRBV5-1 and TRBJ1-1; D is perhaps TRBD1 (5 bases). Trimming stripped 4 bases from V and 6 bases from J, with 19 bases between. Germline CDR1 SGHRS, CDR2 YFSETQ. This CDR3 comprises 15 residues.

The chain combines TRBV2 with TRBJ2-7; D uncertain. This CDR3 is built from 19 residues. CDR1 and CDR2 (germline): SNHLY, FYNNEI. V lost 2 bases, J lost 0 bases, and 23 bases lay in between. In nucleotides, the CDR3 is TGTGCCAGCAGTGAAATCCGCACCGTTCCGGCCGGCGGCTCCTACGAGCAGTACTTC. Translation gives CASSEIRTVPAGGSYEQYF.

The rearrangement joins TRBV5-3 to TRBJ2-5; D remains unclear. TRBV5-3 is placed among ORFs of uncertain function. Deletions cut 0 bases from V and 0 bases from J, with 6 bases between. CDR3 length equals 14 residues. CDR3 residues: CARSLASDQETQYF. The CDR3, as DNA: TGTGCCAGAAGCTTGGCGTCAGACCAAGAGACCCAGTACTTC.

This chain connects TRBV7-2 to TRBJ2-5, with D unclear. V was clipped by 4 bases and J by 1 base, with 13 bases between them. Germline assignment: CDR1 SGHTA and CDR2 FQGNSA. CDR3 length: 15 amino acids. CDR3 sequence (DNA): TGTGCCAGCAGCTCCTGGGTAGGAGTCCAAGAGACCCAGTACTTC. Protein: CASSSWVGVQETQYF.

This chain connects TRBV28 to TRBJ2-7; 9 bases align to TRBD2. The germline V gene encodes CDR1 MDHEN and CDR2 SYDVKM. Unmatched junction bases numbered 10, after V lost 4 bases and J lost 0 bases. The CDR3 covers 17 residues. CDR3 DNA sequence: TGTGCCAGCAGTTCGGGACTAGCAGTTTTAGGCTCCTACGAGCAGTACTTC. This sequence encodes CASSSGLAVLGSYEQYF. Complete variable domain (other parts from reference TRBV28 and TRBJ2-7): DVKVTQSSRYLVKRTGEKVFLECVQDMDHENMFWYRQDPGLGLRLIYFSYDVKMKEKGDIPEGYSVSREKKERFSLILESASTNQTSMYLCASSSGLAVLGSYEQYFGPGTRLTVT.

This clone appeared once. The V gene is TRBV7-8, the J gene TRBJ2-7; D is tentatively TRBD1 or TRBD2 (7 bases each). V shed 5 bases and J shed 6 bases, with 14 bases lying between them. Germline CDR1 and CDR2: SGHVS and FQNEAQ. The CDR3 totals 13 residues. CDR3 bases: TGTGCCAGCAGCCAGGGGGGGAATGGCGAGCAGTACTTC. This codes for CASSQGGNGEQYF.